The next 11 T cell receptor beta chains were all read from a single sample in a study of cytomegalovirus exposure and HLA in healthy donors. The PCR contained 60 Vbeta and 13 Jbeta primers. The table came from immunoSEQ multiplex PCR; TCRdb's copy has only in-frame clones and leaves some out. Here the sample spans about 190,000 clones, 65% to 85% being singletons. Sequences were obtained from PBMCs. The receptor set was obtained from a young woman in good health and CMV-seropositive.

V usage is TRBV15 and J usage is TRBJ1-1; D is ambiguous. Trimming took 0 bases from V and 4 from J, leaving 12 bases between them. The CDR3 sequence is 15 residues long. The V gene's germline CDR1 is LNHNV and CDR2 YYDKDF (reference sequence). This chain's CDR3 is CATSRDGRATTEAFF. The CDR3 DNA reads TGTGCCACCAGCAGAGATGGGAGGGCGACCACTGAAGCTTTCTTT.

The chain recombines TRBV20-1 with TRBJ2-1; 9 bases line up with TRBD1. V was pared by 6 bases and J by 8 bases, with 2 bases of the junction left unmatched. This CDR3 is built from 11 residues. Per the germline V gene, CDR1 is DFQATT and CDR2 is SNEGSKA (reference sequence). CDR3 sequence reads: CSARDRDEQFF. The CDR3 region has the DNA TGCAGTGCGCGGGACAGGGATGAGCAGTTCTTC.

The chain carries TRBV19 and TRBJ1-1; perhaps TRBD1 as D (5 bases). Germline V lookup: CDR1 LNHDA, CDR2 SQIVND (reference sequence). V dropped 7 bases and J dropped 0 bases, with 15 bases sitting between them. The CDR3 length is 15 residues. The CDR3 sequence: CASMRGGTLNTEAFF. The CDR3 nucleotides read TGTGCCAGTATGCGGGGGGGGACTCTGAACACTGAAGCTTTCTTT. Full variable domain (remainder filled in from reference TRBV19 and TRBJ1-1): DGGITQSPKYLFRKEGQNVTLSCEQNLNHDAMYWYRQDPGQGLRLIYYSQIVNDFQKGDIAEGYSVSREKKESFPLTVTSAQKNPTAFYLCASMRGGTLNTEAFFGQGTRLTVV.

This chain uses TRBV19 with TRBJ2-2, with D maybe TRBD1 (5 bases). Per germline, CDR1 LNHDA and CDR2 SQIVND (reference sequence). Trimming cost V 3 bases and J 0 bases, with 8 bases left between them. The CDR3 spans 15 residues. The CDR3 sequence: CASSIGRANTGELFF. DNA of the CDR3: TGTGCCAGTAGTATCGGCAGGGCGAACACCGGGGAGCTGTTTTTT.

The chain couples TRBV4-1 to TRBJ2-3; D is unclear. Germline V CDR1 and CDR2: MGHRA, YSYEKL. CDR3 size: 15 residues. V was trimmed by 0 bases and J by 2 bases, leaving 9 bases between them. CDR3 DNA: TGCGCCAGCAGCCAAGACGCGGATTTCACAGATACGCAGTATTTT. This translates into CASSQDADFTDTQYF.

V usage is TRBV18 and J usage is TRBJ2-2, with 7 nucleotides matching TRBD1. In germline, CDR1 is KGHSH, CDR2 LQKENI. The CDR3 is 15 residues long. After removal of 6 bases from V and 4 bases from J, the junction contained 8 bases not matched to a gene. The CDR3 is CASSLGQRSTGELFF. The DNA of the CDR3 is TGTGCCAGCTCTCTGGGACAGAGGAGCACCGGGGAGCTGTTTTTT.

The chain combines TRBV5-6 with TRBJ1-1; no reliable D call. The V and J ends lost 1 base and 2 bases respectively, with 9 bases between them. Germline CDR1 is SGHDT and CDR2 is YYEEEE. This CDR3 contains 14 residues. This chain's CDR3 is CASSLPPVNTEAFF. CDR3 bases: TGTGCCAGCAGCTTGCCCCCTGTTAACACTGAAGCTTTCTTT. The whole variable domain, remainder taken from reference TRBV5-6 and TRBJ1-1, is DAGVTQSPTHLIKTRGQQVTLRCSPKSGHDTVSWYQQALGQGPQFIFQYYEEEERQRGNFPDRFSGHQFPNYSSELNVNALLLGDSALYLCASSLPPVNTEAFFGQGTRLTVV.

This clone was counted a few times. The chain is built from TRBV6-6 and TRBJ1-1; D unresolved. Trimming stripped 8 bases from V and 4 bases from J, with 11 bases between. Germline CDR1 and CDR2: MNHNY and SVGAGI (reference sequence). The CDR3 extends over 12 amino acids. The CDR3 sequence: CASYEGSTEAFF. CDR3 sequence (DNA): TGTGCCAGCTATGAAGGGAGCACTGAAGCTTTCTTT.

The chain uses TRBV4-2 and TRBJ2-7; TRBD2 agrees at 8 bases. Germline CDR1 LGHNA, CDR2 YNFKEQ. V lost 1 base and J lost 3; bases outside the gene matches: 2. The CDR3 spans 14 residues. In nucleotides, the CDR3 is TGTGCCAGCAGCCAAGTCGGGACTAGCTACGAGCAGTACTTC. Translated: CASSQVGTSYEQYF.

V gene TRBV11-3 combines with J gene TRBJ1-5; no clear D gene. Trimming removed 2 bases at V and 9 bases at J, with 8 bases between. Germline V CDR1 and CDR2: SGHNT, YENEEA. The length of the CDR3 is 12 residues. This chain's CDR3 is CASSLTTWPQHF. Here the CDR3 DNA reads TGTGCCAGCAGCTTAACAACCTGGCCCCAGCATTTT.

Written as DNA, the CDR3 is TGTGCCAGTAGTTTCCAGACTAGCGGGGCTACAGATACGCAGTATTTT. Residues: CASSFQTSGATDTQYF. The V and J genes are TRBV19 and TRBJ2-3, with 11 bases matching TRBD2. The germline CDR1 and CDR2 sequences are LNHDA and SQIVND (reference sequence). V shed 5 bases and J 3 bases; nucleotides not matched to a gene: 7. The CDR3 covers 16 residues.